These 18 T cell receptor beta chains came from one sample sequenced in a study of PD-L1 blockade in urothelial cancer. Data came from immunoSEQ multiplex PCR; TCRdb stores just in-frame clones and leaves some out. The table shows about 88,000 clones, with 85% to 95% occurring only once. The source was PBMCs, collected around atezolizumab (anti-PD-L1) treatment. The source is a man aged 60 to 75 with urothelial cancer.

The CDR3 region has the DNA TGTGCCAGCAGCGTGGGACAGGGGACCCCCGAGCAGTACTTC. Its protein product is CASSVGQGTPEQYF. This rearrangement joins TRBV9 to TRBJ2-7, with 10 bases lining up with TRBD1. Germline V gene lookup returns CDR1 SGDLS and CDR2 YYNGEE. The CDR3 is made up of 14 amino acids. V lost 2 bases to trimming and J lost 6 bases; unmatched junction nucleotides: 5.

This clone was detected only a few times. The chain is built from TRBV10-3 and TRBJ1-6, with 7 nucleotides matching TRBD1. The V and J ends lost 3 bases and 6 bases, in that order; junction bases with no gene match: 5. Germline assignment: CDR1 ENHRY and CDR2 SYGVKD. The CDR3 spans 15 residues. DNA for the CDR3: TGTGCCATCAGTGAAGGGACAGCGACTAATTCACCCCTCCACTTT. Its protein product is CAISEGTATNSPLHF.

This clone was observed once. This chain uses TRBV29-1 with TRBJ2-5, with 10 nucleotides matching TRBD2. The CDR3 runs to 15 residues. CDR1 and CDR2 from the germline V gene are SQVTM and ANQGSEA. V lost 4 bases, J lost 5 bases, and 10 bases stayed unmatched. The DNA of the CDR3 is TGCAGCGTTGCCGGGGCTAGCGGGAGCAGGGAGACCCAGTACTTC. Translated: CSVAGASGSRETQYF.

The chain combines TRBV5-1 with TRBJ1-1, with 7 bases that match TRBD1. V lost 3 bases to trimming and J lost 5 bases; unmatched junction nucleotides: 7. This CDR3 spans 14 amino acids. The germline gives CDR1 SGHRS, CDR2 YFSETQ. This CDR3 reads CASSSQGDQTEAFF. CDR3 coding DNA: TGCGCCAGCAGCTCCCAGGGGGACCAGACTGAAGCTTTCTTT.

The chain employs TRBV7-9 and TRBJ2-5; 11 nucleotides line up with TRBD2. CDR1 SEHNR and CDR2 FQNEAQ come from the germline V gene (reference sequence). The CDR3 extends over 18 amino acids. The V and J ends lost 5 bases and 10 bases, in that order; junction bases with no gene match: 21. CDR3 protein: CASSSLAGGPGAGRRQYF. CDR3 sequence (DNA): TGTGCCAGCAGCAGCCTAGCGGGGGGACCAGGCGCCGGAAGGCGCCAGTACTTC.

This rearrangement joins TRBV5-1 to TRBJ2-5; TRBD1 matches 9 bases. CDR1 is SGHRS, CDR2 YFSETQ, per germline. The J segment lost 4 bases and the V segment lost 2 bases, leaving 6 bases of the junction unmatched. The CDR3 contains 15 residues. The CDR3 is CASSFLQGAGETQYF. Here the CDR3 DNA reads TGCGCCAGCAGCTTTCTACAGGGGGCGGGAGAGACCCAGTACTTC.

This chain links TRBV7-3 with TRBJ2-7; 9 bases map to TRBD1. CDR3 length equals 14 residues. Looked up from germline, CDR1 is SGHTA and CDR2 is FQGTGA. The J segment lost 3 bases and the V segment lost 5 bases, leaving 5 bases of the junction unmatched. The DNA of the CDR3 is TGTGCCAGCAGCCTCACAGGGGGCGGCTACGAGCAGTACTTC. Translated, it gives CASSLTGGGYEQYF.

This chain connects TRBV28 to TRBJ2-5, with a weak D call TRBD2 (6 bases). The CDR3 is 13 residues long. CDR1 MDHEN and CDR2 SYDVKM come from the germline V gene. V lost 9 bases and J lost 5, with 16 bases in between. The CDR3 protein is CASGGPRRETQYF. The CDR3 coding sequence is TGTGCCAGTGGAGGGCCCCGGCGGGAGACCCAGTACTTC.

V is TRBV5-1 and J is TRBJ1-5; 10 bases map to TRBD1. V lost 4 bases and J lost 5; bases outside the gene matches: 6. The CDR3 totals 15 residues. CDR1 is SGHRS and CDR2 is YFSETQ in the germline V gene. The CDR3 sequence is CASSPTGQGDQPQHF. As DNA, the CDR3 is TGCGCCAGCAGCCCTACCGGACAGGGGGATCAGCCCCAGCATTTT.

The V and J genes are TRBV6-1 and TRBJ1-6; no clear D. Germline V gene data show CDR1 as MNHNS and CDR2 as SASEGT. This CDR3 has 16 residues. V was pared by 0 bases and J by 5 bases, with 11 bases between. The CDR3 DNA reads TGTGCCAGCAGTGAAGCAAAGCAAATCGATAATTCACCCCTCCACTTT. Its translation is CASSEAKQIDNSPLHF.

CDR3 bases: TGTGCCAGCAGCTTAGGGGCTGGGGCATATAACTATGGCTACACCTTC. Protein product: CASSLGAGAYNYGYTF. The chain employs TRBV7-9 and TRBJ1-2; TRBD1 is a possible D gene (5 bases). The CDR3 extends over 16 amino acids. Germline CDR1 SEHNR, CDR2 FQNEAQ (reference sequence). V was cut by 1 base and J by 1 base, with 13 bases left in between.

This clone was observed once. The CDR3 region has the DNA TGCGCCAGCAGTGCAGGGGTCTACACTGAAGCTTTCTTT. Protein product: CASSAGVYTEAFF. The chain carries TRBV10-1 and TRBJ1-1; D possibly corresponds to TRBD1 (6 bases). The CDR3 is 13 residues long. CDR1 and CDR2 (germline): WNHNN, SYGVQD (reference sequence). Between the trimmed V and J ends, which lost 4 bases and 3 bases, there was a span of 9 bases.

The gene calls are TRBV18 and TRBJ2-5; 8 bases are a match to TRBD2. J lost 4 bases, V lost 1 base, and 8 bases had no gene match. Germline V gene data show CDR1 as KGHSH and CDR2 as LQKENI. This CDR3 is 16 amino acids long. The CDR3, as DNA: TGTGCCAGCTCACCACGGACGGGGGGGCCGGGAGAGACCCAGTACTTC. This gives the protein CASSPRTGGPGETQYF.

The chain is built from TRBV11-2 and TRBJ2-7; D gene ambiguous. V lost 5 bases, J lost 6 bases, and 20 bases lay in between. The CDR3 sequence is 15 residues long. The germline V gene has CDR1 SGHAT and CDR2 FQNNGV. The DNA of the CDR3 is TGTGCCAGCAGCCAAATACTAAGTGTCTCTCGCGAGCAGTACTTC. Translation gives CASSQILSVSREQYF.

The chain recombines TRBV7-9 with TRBJ2-6; the D gene is possibly TRBD1 (6 bases). Germline-derived CDR1 and CDR2 are SEHNR and FQNEAQ (reference sequence). Trimming took 7 bases from V and 1 from J, leaving 11 bases between them. The CDR3 has 15 residues. CDR3 bases: TGTGCCAGCACCCTAACAGGGTCTGGGGCCAACGTCCTGACTTTC. Translated, it gives CASTLTGSGANVLTF.

This sequence joins TRBV6-6 and TRBJ2-2, with D perhaps matching TRBD2 (6 bases). Germline V gene sequence: CDR1 MNHNY, CDR2 SVGAGI (reference sequence). This CDR3 has 14 amino acids. V dropped 7 bases and J dropped 1 base, with 10 bases sitting between them. This chain's CDR3 is CASNSGGNTGELFF. CDR3 sequence (DNA): TGTGCCAGCAATAGCGGAGGGAACACCGGGGAGCTGTTTTTT.

This clone occurred once. The chain links TRBV25-1 to TRBJ1-4; TRBD1 matches at 9 bases. The CDR3 is 16 residues long. The trim removed 8 bases at V and 4 bases at J, leaving 11 bases unmatched. Looked up from germline, CDR1 is MGHDK and CDR2 is SYGVNS. For the CDR3, the DNA is TGTGCCAGCGCCCCGGGACAGGGAAGGGGTAATGAAAAACTGTTTTTT. It is translated as CASAPGQGRGNEKLFF.

The chain couples TRBV5-6 to TRBJ2-5; 11 bases are shared with TRBD2. Losses at the gene ends were 6 bases for V and 3 bases for J; bases not matched to a gene: 1. This CDR3 spans 13 amino acids. The V gene's germline CDR1 is SGHDT and CDR2 YYEEEE. The CDR3 protein is CASTLAGEETQYF. The CDR3 nucleotides are TGTGCCAGCACACTAGCGGGGGAAGAGACCCAGTACTTC.